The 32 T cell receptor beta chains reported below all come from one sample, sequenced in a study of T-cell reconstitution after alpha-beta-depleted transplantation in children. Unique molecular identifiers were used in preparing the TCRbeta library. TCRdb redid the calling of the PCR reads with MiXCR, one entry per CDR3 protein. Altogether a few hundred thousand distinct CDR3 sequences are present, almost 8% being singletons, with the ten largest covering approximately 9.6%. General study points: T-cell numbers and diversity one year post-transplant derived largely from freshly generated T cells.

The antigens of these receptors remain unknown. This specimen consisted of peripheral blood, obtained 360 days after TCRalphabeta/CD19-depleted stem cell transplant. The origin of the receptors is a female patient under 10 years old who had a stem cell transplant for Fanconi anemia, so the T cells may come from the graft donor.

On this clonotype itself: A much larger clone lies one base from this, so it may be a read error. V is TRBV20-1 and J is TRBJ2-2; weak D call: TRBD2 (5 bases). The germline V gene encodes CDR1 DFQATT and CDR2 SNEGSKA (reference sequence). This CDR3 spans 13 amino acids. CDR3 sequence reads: CSARASSTVELFF. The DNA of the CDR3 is TGCAGTGCTAGGGCTAGCAGCACCGTGGAGCTGTTTTTT.

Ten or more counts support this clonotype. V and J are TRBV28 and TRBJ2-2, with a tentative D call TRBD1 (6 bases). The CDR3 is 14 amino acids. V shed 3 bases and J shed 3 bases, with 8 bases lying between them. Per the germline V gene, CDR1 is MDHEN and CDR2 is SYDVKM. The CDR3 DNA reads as TGTGCCAGCAGTTTCAGGGGATACACCGGGGAGCTGTTTTTT. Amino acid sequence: CASSFRGYTGELFF.

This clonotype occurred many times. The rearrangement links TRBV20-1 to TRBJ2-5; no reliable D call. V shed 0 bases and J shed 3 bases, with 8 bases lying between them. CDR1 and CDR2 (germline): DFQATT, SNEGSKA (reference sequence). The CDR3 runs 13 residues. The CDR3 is CSAREDPKETQYF. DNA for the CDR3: TGCAGTGCTAGAGAGGACCCTAAAGAGACCCAGTACTTC.

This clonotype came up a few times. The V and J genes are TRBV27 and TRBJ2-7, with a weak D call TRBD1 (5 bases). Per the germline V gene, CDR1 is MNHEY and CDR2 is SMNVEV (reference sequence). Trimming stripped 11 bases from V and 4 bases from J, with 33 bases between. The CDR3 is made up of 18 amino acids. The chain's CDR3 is CAARGPGPGSDMRYEQYF. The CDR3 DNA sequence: TGTGCCGCGAGAGGTCCAGGGCCCGGGTCGGATATGAGATACGAGCAGTACTTC.

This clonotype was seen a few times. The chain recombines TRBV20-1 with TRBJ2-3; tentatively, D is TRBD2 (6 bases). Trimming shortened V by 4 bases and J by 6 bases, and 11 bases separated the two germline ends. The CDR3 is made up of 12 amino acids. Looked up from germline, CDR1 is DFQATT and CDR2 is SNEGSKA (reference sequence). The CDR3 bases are TGCAGTGCTACCCGGGACTGGGATACGCAGTATTTT. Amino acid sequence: CSATRDWDTQYF.

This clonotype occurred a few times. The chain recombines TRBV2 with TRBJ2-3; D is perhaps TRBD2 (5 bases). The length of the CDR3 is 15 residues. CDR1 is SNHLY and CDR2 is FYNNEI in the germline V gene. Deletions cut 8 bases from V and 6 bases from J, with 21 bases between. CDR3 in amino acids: CASGNPTRVRDTQYF. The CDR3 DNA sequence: TGTGCCAGCGGAAATCCAACTAGAGTCCGGGATACGCAGTATTTT.

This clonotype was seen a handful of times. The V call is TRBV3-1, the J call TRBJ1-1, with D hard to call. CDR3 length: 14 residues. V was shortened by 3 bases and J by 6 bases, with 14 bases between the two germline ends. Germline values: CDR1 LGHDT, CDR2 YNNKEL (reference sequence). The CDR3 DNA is TGTGCCAGCAGCCACCGAGGGCGCGGTTCTGAAGCTTTCTTT. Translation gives CASSHRGRGSEAFF.

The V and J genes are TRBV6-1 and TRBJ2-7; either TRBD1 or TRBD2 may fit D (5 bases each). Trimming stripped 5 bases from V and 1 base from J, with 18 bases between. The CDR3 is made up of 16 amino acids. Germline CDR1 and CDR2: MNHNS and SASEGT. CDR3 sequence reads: CASSLYSWDGSYEQYF. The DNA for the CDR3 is TGTGCCAGCAGTCTATATTCGTGGGACGGTTCCTACGAGCAGTACTTC.

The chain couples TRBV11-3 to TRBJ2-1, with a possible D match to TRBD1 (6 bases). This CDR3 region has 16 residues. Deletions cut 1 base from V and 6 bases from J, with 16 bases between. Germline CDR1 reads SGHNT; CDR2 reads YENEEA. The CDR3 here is CASSLGRGLLSNEQFF. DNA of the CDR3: TGTGCCAGCAGCTTAGGCAGGGGCCTACTCAGCAATGAGCAGTTCTTC.

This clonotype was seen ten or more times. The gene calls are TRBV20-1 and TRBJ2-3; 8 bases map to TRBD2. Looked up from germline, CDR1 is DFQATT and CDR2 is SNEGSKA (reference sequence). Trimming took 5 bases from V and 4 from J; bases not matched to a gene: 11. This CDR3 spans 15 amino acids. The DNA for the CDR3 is TGCAGTGCTCGTAGGGGGACTAGGGGGGCAGATACGCAGTATTTT. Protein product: CSARRGTRGADTQYF.

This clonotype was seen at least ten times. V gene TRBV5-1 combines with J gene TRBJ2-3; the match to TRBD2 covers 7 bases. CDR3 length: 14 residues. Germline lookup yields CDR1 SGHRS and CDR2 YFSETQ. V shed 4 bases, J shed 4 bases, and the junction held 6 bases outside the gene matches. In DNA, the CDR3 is TGCGCCAGCAGCCCCGGACTAGTCCCAGATACGCAGTATTTT. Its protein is CASSPGLVPDTQYF.

The CDR3 DNA sequence: TGTGCCAGCAGTGACAGGGATAGCAATCAGCCCCAGCATTTT. Translating gives CASSDRDSNQPQHF. The chain employs TRBV27 and TRBJ1-5; the match to TRBD1 covers 7 bases. This CDR3 contains 14 residues. The V gene's germline CDR1 is MNHEY and CDR2 SMNVEV (reference sequence). The ends lost 5 bases at V and 0 bases at J; junction bases unmatched: 1.

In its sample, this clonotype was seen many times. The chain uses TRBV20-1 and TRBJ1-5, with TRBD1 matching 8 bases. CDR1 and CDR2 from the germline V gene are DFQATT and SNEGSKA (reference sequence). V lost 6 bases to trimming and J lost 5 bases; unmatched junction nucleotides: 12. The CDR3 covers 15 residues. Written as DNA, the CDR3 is TGCAGTGCAAGCCCCGGGACAGGTGGGGATCAGCCCCAGCATTTT. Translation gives CSASPGTGGDQPQHF.

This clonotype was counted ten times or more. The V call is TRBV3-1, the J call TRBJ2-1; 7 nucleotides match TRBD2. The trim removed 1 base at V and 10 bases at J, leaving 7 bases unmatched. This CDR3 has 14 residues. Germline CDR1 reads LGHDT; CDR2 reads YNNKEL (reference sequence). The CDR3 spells CASSQVGGRGEQFF. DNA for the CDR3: TGTGCCAGCAGCCAAGTCGGAGGGAGGGGCGAGCAGTTCTTC.

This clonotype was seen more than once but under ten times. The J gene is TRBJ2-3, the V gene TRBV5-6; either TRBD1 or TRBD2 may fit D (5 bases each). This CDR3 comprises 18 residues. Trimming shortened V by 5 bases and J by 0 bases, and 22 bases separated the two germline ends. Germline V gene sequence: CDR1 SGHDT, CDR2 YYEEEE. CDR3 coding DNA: TGTGCCAGCAGTCCCGCTATGAGGGACCGTGCTAGCACAGATACGCAGTATTTT. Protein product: CASSPAMRDRASTDTQYF. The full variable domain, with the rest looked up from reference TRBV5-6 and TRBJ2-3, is DAGVTQSPTHLIKTRGQQVTLRCSPKSGHDTVSWYQQALGQGPQFIFQYYEEEERQRGNFPDRFSGHQFPNYSSELNVNALLLGDSALYLCASSPAMRDRASTDTQYFGPGTRLTVL.

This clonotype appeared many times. CDR3 sequence (DNA): TGTGCCAGCAGCTTATTTGGGGAATCCTACGAGCAGTACTTC. This encodes CASSLFGESYEQYF. This chain joins TRBV11-1 and TRBJ2-7; D remains ambiguous. Trimming shortened V by 2 bases and J by 1 base, and 9 bases separated the two germline ends. Germline V CDR1 and CDR2: SGHAT, FQDESV (reference sequence). This CDR3 comprises 14 residues.

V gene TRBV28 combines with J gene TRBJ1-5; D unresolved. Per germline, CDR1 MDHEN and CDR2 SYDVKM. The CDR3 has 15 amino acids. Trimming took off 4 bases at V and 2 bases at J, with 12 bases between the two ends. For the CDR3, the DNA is TGTGCCAGCAGTTCCCCAGAAGGGCGCAATCAGCCCCAGCATTTT. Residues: CASSSPEGRNQPQHF.

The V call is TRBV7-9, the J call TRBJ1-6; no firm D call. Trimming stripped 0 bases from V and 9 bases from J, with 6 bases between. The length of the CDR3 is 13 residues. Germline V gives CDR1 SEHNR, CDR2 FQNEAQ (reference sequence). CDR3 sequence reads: CASSLASTSPLHF. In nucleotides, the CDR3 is TGTGCCAGCAGCTTAGCGAGTACTTCACCCCTCCACTTT.

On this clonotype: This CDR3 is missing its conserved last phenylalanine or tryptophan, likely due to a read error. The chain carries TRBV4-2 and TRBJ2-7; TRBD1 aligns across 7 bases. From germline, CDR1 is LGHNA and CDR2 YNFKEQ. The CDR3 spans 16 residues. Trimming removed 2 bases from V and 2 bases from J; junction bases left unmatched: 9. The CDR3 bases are TGTGCCAGCAGCCAAAGGTCAAGGACAGGAGCCTACGAGCAGTACTCC. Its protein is CASSQRSRTGAYEQYS.

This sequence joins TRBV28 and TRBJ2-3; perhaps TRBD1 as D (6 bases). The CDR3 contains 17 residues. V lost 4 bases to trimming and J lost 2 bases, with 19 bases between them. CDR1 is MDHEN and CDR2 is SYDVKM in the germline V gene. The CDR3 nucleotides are TGTGCCAGCAGTTCGACAACAGGGTTGCCCTACACAGATACGCAGTATTTT. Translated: CASSSTTGLPYTDTQYF.

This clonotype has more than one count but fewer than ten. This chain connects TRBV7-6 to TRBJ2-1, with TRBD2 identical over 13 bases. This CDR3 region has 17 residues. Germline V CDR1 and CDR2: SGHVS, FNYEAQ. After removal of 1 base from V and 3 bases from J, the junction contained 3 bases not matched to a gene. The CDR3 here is CASSLGTSGGNYNEQFF. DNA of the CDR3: TGTGCCAGCAGCTTAGGGACTAGCGGGGGAAACTACAATGAGCAGTTCTTC.

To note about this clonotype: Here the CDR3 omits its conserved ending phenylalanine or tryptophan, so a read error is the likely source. CDR3 DNA sequence: TGTGCCAGCAGCATATCTAGCGGGGGGTCCGGGGAGCTGTTTCTT. Translated, it gives CASSISSGGSGELFL. The rearrangement joins TRBV12-3 or TRBV12-4 to TRBJ2-2, with 11 bases matching TRBD2. J was trimmed by 6 bases and V by 6 bases; bases with no gene match: 6. This CDR3 is 15 amino acids long.

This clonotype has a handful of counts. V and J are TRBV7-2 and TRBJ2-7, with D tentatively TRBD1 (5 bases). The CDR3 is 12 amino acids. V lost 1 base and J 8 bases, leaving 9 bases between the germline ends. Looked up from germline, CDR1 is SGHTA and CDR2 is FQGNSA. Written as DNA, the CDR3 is TGTGCCAGCAGCTTAGAAGGGGCGAAGCAGTACTTC. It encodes CASSLEGAKQYF.

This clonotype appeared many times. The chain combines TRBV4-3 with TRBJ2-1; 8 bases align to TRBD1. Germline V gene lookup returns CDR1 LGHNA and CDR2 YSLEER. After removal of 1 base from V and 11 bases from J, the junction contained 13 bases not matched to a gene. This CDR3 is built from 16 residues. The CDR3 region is CASSQGRQGKGGKQFF. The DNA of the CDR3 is TGCGCCAGCAGCCAAGGGAGACAGGGGAAAGGGGGAAAGCAGTTCTTC.

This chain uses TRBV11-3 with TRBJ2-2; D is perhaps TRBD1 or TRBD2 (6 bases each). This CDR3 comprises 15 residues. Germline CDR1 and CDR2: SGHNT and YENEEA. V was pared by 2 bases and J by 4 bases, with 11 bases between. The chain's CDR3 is CASSLRGQLTGELFF. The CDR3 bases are TGTGCCAGCAGCTTACGGGGGCAGCTCACCGGGGAGCTGTTTTTT. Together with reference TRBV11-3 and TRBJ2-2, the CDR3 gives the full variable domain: EAGVVQSPRYKIIEKKQPVAFWCNPISGHNTLYWYLQNLGQGPELLIRYENEEAVDDSQLPKDRFSAERLKGVDSTLKIQPAELGDSAVYLCASSLRGQLTGELFFGEGSRLTVL.

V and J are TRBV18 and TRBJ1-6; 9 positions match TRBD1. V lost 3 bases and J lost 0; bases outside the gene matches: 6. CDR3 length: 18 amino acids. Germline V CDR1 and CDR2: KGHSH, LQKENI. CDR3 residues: CASSPLGQGSSYNSPLHF. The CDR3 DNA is TGTGCCAGCTCACCCTTAGGACAGGGGAGCTCCTATAATTCACCCCTCCACTTT.

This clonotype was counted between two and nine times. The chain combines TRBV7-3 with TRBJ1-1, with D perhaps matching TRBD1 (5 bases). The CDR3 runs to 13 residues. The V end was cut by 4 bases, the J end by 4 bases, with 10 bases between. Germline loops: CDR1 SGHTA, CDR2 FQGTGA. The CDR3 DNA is TGTGCCAGCAGCTCAGGGACGCGCACTGAAGCTTTCTTT. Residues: CASSSGTRTEAFF.

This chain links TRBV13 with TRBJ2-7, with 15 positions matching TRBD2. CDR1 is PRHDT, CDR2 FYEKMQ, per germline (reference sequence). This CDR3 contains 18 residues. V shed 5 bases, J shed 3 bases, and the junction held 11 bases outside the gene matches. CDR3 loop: CASSAGLAGGPWIYEQYF. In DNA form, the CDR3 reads TGTGCCAGCAGCGCAGGACTAGCGGGGGGGCCTTGGATCTACGAGCAGTACTTC.

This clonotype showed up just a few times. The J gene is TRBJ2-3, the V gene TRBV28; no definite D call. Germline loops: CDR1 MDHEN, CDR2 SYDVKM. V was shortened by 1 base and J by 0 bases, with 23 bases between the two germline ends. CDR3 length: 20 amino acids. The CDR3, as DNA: TGTGCCAGCAGTTTATCTGGACGTATCCTCGACCTTGCTAGCACAGATACGCAGTATTTT. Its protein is CASSLSGRILDLASTDTQYF.

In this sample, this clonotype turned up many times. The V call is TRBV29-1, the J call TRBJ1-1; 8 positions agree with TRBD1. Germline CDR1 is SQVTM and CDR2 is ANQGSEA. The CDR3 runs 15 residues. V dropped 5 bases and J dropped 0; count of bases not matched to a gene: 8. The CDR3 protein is CSVPRGPGMNTEAFF. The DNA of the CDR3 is TGCAGCGTTCCCAGGGGGCCAGGGATGAACACTGAAGCTTTCTTT.

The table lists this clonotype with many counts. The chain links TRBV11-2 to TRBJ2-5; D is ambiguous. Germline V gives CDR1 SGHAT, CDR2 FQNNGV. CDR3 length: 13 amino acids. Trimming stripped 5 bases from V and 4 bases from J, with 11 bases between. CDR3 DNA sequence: TGTGCCAGCAGCCCCTTGTGGCGAGAGACCCAGTACTTC. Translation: CASSPLWRETQYF.

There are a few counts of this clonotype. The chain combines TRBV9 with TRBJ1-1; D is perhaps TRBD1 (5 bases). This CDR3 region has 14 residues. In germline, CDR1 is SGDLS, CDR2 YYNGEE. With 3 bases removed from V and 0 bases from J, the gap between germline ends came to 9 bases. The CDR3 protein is CASSAAGMNTEAFF. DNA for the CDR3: TGTGCCAGCAGCGCCGCAGGGATGAACACTGAAGCTTTCTTT.